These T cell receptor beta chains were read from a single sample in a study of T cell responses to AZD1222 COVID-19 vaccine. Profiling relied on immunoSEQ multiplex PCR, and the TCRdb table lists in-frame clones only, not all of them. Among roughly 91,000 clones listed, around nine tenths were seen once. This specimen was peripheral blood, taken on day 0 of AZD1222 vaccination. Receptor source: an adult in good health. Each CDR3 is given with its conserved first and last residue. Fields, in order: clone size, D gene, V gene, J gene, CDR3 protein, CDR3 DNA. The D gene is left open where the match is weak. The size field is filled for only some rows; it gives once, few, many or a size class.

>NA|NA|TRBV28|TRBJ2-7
CASSLVGPSYEQYF
TGTGCCAGCAGTTTAGTGGGGCCTTCCTACGAGCAGTACTTC
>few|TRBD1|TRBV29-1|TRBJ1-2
CSVETGQGGGYTF
TGCAGCGTTGAGACCGGACAGGGAGGTGGCTACACCTTC
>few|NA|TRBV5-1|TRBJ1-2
CASSFGMQVLANYGYTF
TGCGCCAGCAGCTTTGGTATGCAGGTCTTAGCTAACTATGGCTACACCTTC
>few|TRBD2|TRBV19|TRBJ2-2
CASSIRRLAEHTGELFF
TGTGCCAGTAGTATCCGCCGACTAGCGGAGCACACCGGGGAGCTGTTTTTT
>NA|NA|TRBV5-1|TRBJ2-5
CASSLPTPQETQYF
TGCGCCAGCAGCTTGCCCACCCCCCAAGAGACCCAGTACTTC
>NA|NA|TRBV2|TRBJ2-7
CASSESLGRNYGEQYF
TGTGCCAGCAGTGAGAGTCTCGGTCGAAACTACGGCGAGCAGTACTTC
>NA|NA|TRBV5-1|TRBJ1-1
CASSLVSPTEAFF
TGTGCCAGCAGCTTGGTAAGCCCCACTGAAGCTTTCTTT
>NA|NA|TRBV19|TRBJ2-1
CASSWGDTSNEQFF
TGTGCCAGTAGTTGGGGGGACACATCGAATGAGCAGTTCTTC
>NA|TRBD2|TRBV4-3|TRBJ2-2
CASSQDLGRGGSRTGELFF
TGCGCCAGCAGCCAAGATCTGGGCCGCGGCGGGAGTAGAACCGGGGAGCTGTTTTTT
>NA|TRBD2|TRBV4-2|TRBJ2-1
CASSRDLAGGPDEQFF
TGTGCCAGCAGCCGAGATCTAGCGGGGGGGCCCGATGAGCAGTTCTTC
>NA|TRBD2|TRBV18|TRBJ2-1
CASSPGGRAQNEQFF
TGTGCCAGCTCACCGGGGGGGAGGGCACAGAATGAGCAGTTCTTC
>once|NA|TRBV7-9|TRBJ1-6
CASSPLGGVGSPLHF
TGTGCCAGCAGCCCCCTGGGTGGGGTTGGCTCACCCCTCCACTTT
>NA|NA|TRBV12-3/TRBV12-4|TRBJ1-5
CATSWSNQPQHF
TGTGCCACCAGTTGGAGCAATCAGCCCCAGCATTTT
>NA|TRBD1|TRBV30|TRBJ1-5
CAWKDGGTGSQPQHF
TGTGCCTGGAAGGATGGGGGGACAGGGAGTCAGCCCCAGCATTTT
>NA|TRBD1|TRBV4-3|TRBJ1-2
CASSQDGTGGGYGYTF
TGCGCCAGCAGCCAAGATGGGACAGGGGGCGGGTATGGCTACACCTTC